This TCR beta chain was retrieved from a study of identical twins. Study-wide points: Insertions were fewer in abundant cord blood beta clonotypes, whereas memory repertoires showed none of this pattern.

A universal primer site was incorporated via template switching, and the cDNA contained unique molecular identifiers. From the 5' RACE reads, TCRdb called clonotypes with MiXCR, one entry per CDR3 protein. Of about 890,000 distinct CDR3 sequences in the sample, roughly an eighth were seen once. Trimming cost V 2 bases and J 0 bases, with 13 bases left between them. The CDR3 loop spans 16 amino acids. About this clonotype: Its antigen is not known.

These data are also associated with another study on yellow fever vaccine responses in identical twins.

The chain combines TRBV12-3 or TRBV12-4 with TRBJ2-5; D is possibly TRBD1 (5 bases). Sample: PBMCs. This receptor was identified in a woman between 18 and 29 years old in good health. CDR3: CASSLSGRADQETQYF. CDR3 in DNA: TGTGCCAGCAGTTTATCTGGCAGGGCGGACCAAGAGACCCAGTACTTC.